Below are 25 T cell receptor beta chains sequenced from a single sample in a study of cytomegalovirus exposure and HLA in healthy donors. The PCR was carried out with 60 Vbeta primers and 13 Jbeta primers. Only in-frame clones appear in the TCRdb table, and some are missing; sequencing was by immunoSEQ multiplex PCR. The table records some 180,000 clones, roughly 80% of them present only once. Sequencing was done on a sample of PBMCs. The source is a man aged 40-55 years in good health and CMV-seropositive.

This chain uses TRBV7-8 with TRBJ2-2; 8 bases map to TRBD2. Germline CDR1 reads SGHVS; CDR2 reads FQNEAQ. The CDR3 extends over 15 amino acids. The junction had 7 bases not matched to a gene; V was cut back by 5 bases and J by 5 bases. The CDR3 DNA follows: TGTGCCAGCAGCCCCCGGGGGGGTAAGACCGGGGAGCTGTTTTTT. This translates into CASSPRGGKTGELFF. The full variable domain, its missing parts supplied by reference TRBV7-8 and TRBJ2-2, is GAGVSQSPRYKVAKRGQDVALRCDPISGHVSLFWYQQALGQGPEFLTYFQNEAQLDKSGLPSDRFFAERPEGSVSTLKIQRTQQEDSAVYLCASSPRGGKTGELFFGEGSRLTVL.

The rearrangement links TRBV7-3 to TRBJ2-1; 8 bases line up with TRBD2. Germline values: CDR1 SGHTA, CDR2 FQGTGA. The CDR3 spans 17 residues. V was clipped by 1 base and J by 5 bases; unmatched bases: 10. The CDR3: CASSLISLGLANNEQFF. In nucleotides, the CDR3 is TGTGCCAGCAGCTTAATATCTCTCGGACTAGCTAACAATGAGCAGTTCTTC.

The J gene is TRBJ1-5, the V gene TRBV6-1; no definite D call. V lost 0 bases, J lost 4 bases, and 7 bases lay in between. This CDR3 has 14 residues. Germline V gene data show CDR1 as MNHNS and CDR2 as SASEGT. Here the CDR3 DNA reads TGTGCCAGCAGTGAAGCGGAGATAAATCAGCCCCAGCATTTT. It encodes CASSEAEINQPQHF.

This clone was picked up one time. CDR3 loop: CASSLSGRGTGELFF. Written as DNA, the CDR3 is TGTGCCAGCTCACTCAGCGGGAGAGGTACCGGGGAGCTGTTTTTT. The chain recombines TRBV18 with TRBJ2-2; 8 bases line up with TRBD2. V gave up 4 bases and J gave up 5 bases; unmatched junction bases: 6. Germline V CDR1 and CDR2: KGHSH, LQKENI. The CDR3 has 15 amino acids.

The chain uses TRBV6-5 and TRBJ1-5; TRBD1 is a possible D gene (5 bases). Germline CDR1 reads MNHEY; CDR2 reads SVGAGI. CDR3 length: 12 amino acids. Trimming removed 6 bases from V and 4 bases from J, with 7 bases in between. The CDR3 nucleotides read TGTGCCAGCAGCACAGGAAATCAGCCCCAGCATTTT. Translating it yields CASSTGNQPQHF.

This clone was counted between two and nine times. The chain couples TRBV11-2 to TRBJ2-4, with a weak D call TRBD1 (6 bases). CDR3 size: 14 residues. CDR1 and CDR2 from the germline V gene are SGHAT and FQNNGV. V lost 5 bases, J lost 13 bases, and 21 bases lay in between. CDR3 in amino acids: CASSPRWETGPQYF. The CDR3 region has the DNA TGTGCCAGCAGCCCCCGATGGGAGACAGGCCCCCAGTACTTC.

The chain links TRBV29-1 to TRBJ2-5; 10 positions match TRBD2. V dropped 6 bases and J dropped 5; count of bases not matched to a gene: 12. Germline lookup yields CDR1 SQVTM and CDR2 ANQGSEA. There are 15 residues in the CDR3. The CDR3 loop reads CSVAGLAGVRETQYF. The DNA for the CDR3 is TGCAGCGTGGCGGGGCTAGCGGGAGTCCGGGAGACCCAGTACTTC.

V and J are TRBV7-2 and TRBJ1-2; 9 positions match TRBD1. Trimming removed 5 bases from V and 2 bases from J; junction bases left unmatched: 3. There are 14 residues in the CDR3. Per the germline V gene, CDR1 is SGHTA and CDR2 is FQGNSA. The CDR3 coding sequence is TGTGCCAGCAGCGTCGGGACAGGGAACTATGGCTACACCTTC. It is translated as CASSVGTGNYGYTF.

This chain joins TRBV1 and TRBJ2-1; the D call of TRBD2 is as the table states it, not checked on the DNA. TRBV1 is described as a pseudogene. The CDR3 runs 14 residues. CDR3 nucleotides: TGCACCAGCAGCCAAGGAGTAGCGGGAGGTGAGCAGTTCTTC. Translating it yields CTSSQGVAGGEQFF.

The V and J genes are TRBV4-2 and TRBJ2-2; 10 bases align to TRBD2. The germline gives CDR1 LGHNA, CDR2 YNFKEQ. The CDR3 totals 16 residues. Germline trimming cut 2 bases from V and 1 base from J; bases unmatched to any gene: 1. The CDR3 DNA is TGTGCCAGCAGCCAATGGACTAGCGGGAACACCGGGGAGCTGTTTTTT. Its translation: CASSQWTSGNTGELFF.

The gene calls are TRBV11-1 and TRBJ2-2; unclear D gene. V was trimmed by 7 bases and J by 7 bases, leaving 16 bases between them. CDR1 and CDR2 from the germline V gene are SGHAT and FQDESV (reference sequence). The CDR3 extends over 14 amino acids. The CDR3 nucleotides read TGTGCCAGCACCCGAAGCCGAAATGGCGGGGAGCTGTTTTTT. It is translated as CASTRSRNGGELFF. Full variable domain (outside the CDR3, taken from reference TRBV11-1 and TRBJ2-2): EAEVAQSPRYKITEKSQAVAFWCDPISGHATLYWYRQILGQGPELLVQFQDESVVDDSQLPKDRFSAERLKGVDSTLKIQPAELGDSAMYLCASTRSRNGGELFFGEGSRLTVL.

Only one count was recorded for this clone. J is TRBJ1-2 and V is TRBV28, with 7 bases aligning to TRBD1. With 7 bases clipped from V and 9 bases from J, the junction kept 11 bases outside the gene matches. CDR3 length equals 13 residues. Germline V gene data show CDR1 as MDHEN and CDR2 as SYDVKM. This CDR3 is CASNRQGTYSYTF. As DNA, the CDR3 is TGTGCCAGCAACCGACAGGGCACTTATAGCTACACCTTC.

The CDR3 coding sequence is TGTGCCAGTAGTCCCGGGACAGCCCCACGGTCGGAGACCCAGTACTTC. The encoded protein is CASSPGTAPRSETQYF. The chain couples TRBV19 to TRBJ2-5; 7 bases agree with TRBD1. The CDR3 spans 16 residues. The germline V gene has CDR1 LNHDA and CDR2 SQIVND (reference sequence). The junction had 14 bases not matched to a gene; V was cut back by 5 bases and J by 5 bases.

The rearrangement joins TRBV27 to TRBJ2-3; 9 nucleotides line up with TRBD1. CDR1 is MNHEY and CDR2 is SMNVEV in the germline V gene (reference sequence). The CDR3 runs to 14 residues. V lost 3 bases and J lost 8; bases outside the gene matches: 6. The chain's CDR3 is CASSFYRGRGTQYF. DNA of the CDR3: TGTGCCAGCAGTTTTTACAGGGGGCGCGGTACGCAGTATTTT.

The gene calls are TRBV27 and TRBJ2-3; D might be TRBD2 (6 bases). CDR3 size: 14 residues. V was trimmed by 1 base and J by 3 bases, leaving 8 bases between them. Germline-derived CDR1 and CDR2 are MNHEY and SMNVEV (reference sequence). CDR3 DNA sequence: TGTGCCAGCAGTTTATTGGGGGGAACAGATACGCAGTATTTT. As protein: CASSLLGGTDTQYF.

The chain joins TRBV18 to TRBJ2-3; TRBD2 agrees at 11 bases. The ends lost 3 bases at V and 7 bases at J; junction bases unmatched: 6. CDR1 is KGHSH and CDR2 is LQKENI in the germline V gene. The CDR3 spans 15 residues. CDR3 DNA sequence: TGTGCCAGCTCACCGACTAGCGGGACTCCAAATACGCAGTATTTT. Its protein is CASSPTSGTPNTQYF.

This clone was seen only a few times. This chain links TRBV7-9 with TRBJ2-1; 8 bases are a match to TRBD2. V shed 5 bases and J 4 bases; nucleotides not matched to a gene: 4. The germline CDR1 and CDR2 sequences are SEHNR and FQNEAQ (reference sequence). CDR3 length equals 14 residues. The CDR3 reads CASSHTSGYNEQFF. CDR3 bases: TGTGCCAGCAGCCATACTAGCGGATACAATGAGCAGTTCTTC.

This clone has a single count. This chain joins TRBV11-2 and TRBJ1-2; no definite D call. The V and J ends lost 0 bases and 3 bases respectively, with 11 bases between them. Germline CDR1 is SGHAT and CDR2 is FQNNGV. The CDR3 totals 15 residues. The DNA of the CDR3 is TGTGCCAGCAGCTTAGATCTTGGGCCTTACTATGGCTACACCTTC. This translates into CASSLDLGPYYGYTF.

The chain joins TRBV5-5 to TRBJ2-7, with D possibly TRBD2 on 7 matching bases. The ends were cut back, 3 bases at V and 7 bases at J, with 14 bases in the middle. The CDR3 totals 13 residues. The germline V gene encodes CDR1 SGHKS and CDR2 YYEKEE (reference sequence). The CDR3 protein is CASSSGGYVEQYF. The CDR3 bases are TGTGCCAGCAGCTCGGGGGGCTACGTGGAGCAGTACTTC.

V usage is TRBV7-9 and J usage is TRBJ1-1; D unresolved. Per the germline V gene, CDR1 is SEHNR and CDR2 is FQNEAQ (reference sequence). The CDR3 extends over 14 amino acids. With 3 bases removed from V and 3 bases from J, the gap between germline ends came to 11 bases. The CDR3 loop reads CASSLTTEDTEAFF. CDR3 DNA sequence: TGTGCCAGCAGCTTGACTACAGAAGACACTGAAGCTTTCTTT.

This clone has only one observation. The CDR3 coding sequence is TGTGCCAGCAGTGTACAGGGGGCGAACACTGAAGCTTTCTTT. This translates into CASSVQGANTEAFF. The V gene is TRBV6-1, the J gene TRBJ1-1; 9 bases are shared with TRBD1. CDR1 MNHNS and CDR2 SASEGT come from the germline V gene. The CDR3 has 14 residues. Losses at the gene ends were 4 bases for V and 1 base for J; bases not matched to a gene: 1.

This chain uses TRBV7-6 with TRBJ2-7; a possible D gene is TRBD1 (6 bases). Germline CDR1 reads SGHVS; CDR2 reads FNYEAQ. The V end was cut by 1 base, the J end by 2 bases, with 12 bases between. This CDR3 contains 15 residues. The CDR3 sequence is CASSLGQGLPYEQYF. The DNA of the CDR3 is TGTGCCAGCAGCTTAGGCCAGGGGTTACCCTACGAGCAGTACTTC. Based on the CDR3 plus reference TRBV7-6 and TRBJ2-7, the full variable domain is GAGVSQSPRYKVTKRGQDVALRCDPISGHVSLYWYRQALGQGPEFLTYFNYEAQQDKSGLPNDRFSAERPEGSISTLTIQRTEQRDSAMYRCASSLGQGLPYEQYFGPGTRLTVT.

The chain carries TRBV7-2 and TRBJ2-5; 10 bases align to TRBD2. Germline-derived CDR1 and CDR2 are SGHTA and FQGNSA. This CDR3 comprises 18 residues. The V segment lost 5 bases and the J segment 2 bases; nucleotides outside the gene matches: 14. CDR3 DNA sequence: TGTGCCAGCAGCCCCCCTGGCGGACTAGCGGATGTACAAGAGACCCAGTACTTC. Translated, it gives CASSPPGGLADVQETQYF.

The chain carries TRBV28 and TRBJ2-7, with D possibly being TRBD1 (6 bases). The CDR3 runs 13 residues. Germline V gene data show CDR1 as MDHEN and CDR2 as SYDVKM. V lost 4 bases and J lost 1, with 8 bases in between. In nucleotides, the CDR3 is TGTGCCAGCAGTTATGACAGGTCCTACGAGCAGTACTTC. It codes for CASSYDRSYEQYF.

The J gene is TRBJ2-7, the V gene TRBV5-1, with D perhaps matching TRBD1 (6 bases). The germline V gene encodes CDR1 SGHRS and CDR2 YFSETQ. The CDR3 is 13 residues long. The V end lost 1 base, the J end lost 5 bases, and 10 bases lay between the germline ends. Here the CDR3 DNA reads TGCGCCAGCAGCTTGACAGGGAGCCACGAGCAGTACTTC. Its protein is CASSLTGSHEQYF.